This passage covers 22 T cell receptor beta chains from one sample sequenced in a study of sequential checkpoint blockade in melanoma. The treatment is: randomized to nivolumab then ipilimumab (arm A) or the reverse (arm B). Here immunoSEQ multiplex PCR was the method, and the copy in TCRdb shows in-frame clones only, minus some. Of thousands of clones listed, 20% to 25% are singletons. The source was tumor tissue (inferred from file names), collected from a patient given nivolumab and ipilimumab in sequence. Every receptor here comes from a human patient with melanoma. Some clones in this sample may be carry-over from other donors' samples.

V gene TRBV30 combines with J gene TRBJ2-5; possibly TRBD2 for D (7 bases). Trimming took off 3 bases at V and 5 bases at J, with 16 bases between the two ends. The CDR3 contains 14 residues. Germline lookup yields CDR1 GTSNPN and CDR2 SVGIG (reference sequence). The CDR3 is CAWSFGGGAETQYF. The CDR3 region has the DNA TGTGCCTGGAGCTTCGGTGGGGGGGCTGAGACCCAGTACTTC.

As DNA, the CDR3 is TGTGCCAGCAGTCCCCACGGGCAGAATAATTCACCCCTCCACTTT. It translates to CASSPHGQNNSPLHF. The chain combines TRBV25-1 with TRBJ1-6, with D uncertain. The CDR3 sequence is 15 residues long. The V and J ends lost 5 bases and 5 bases respectively, with 13 bases between them. Germline CDR1 MGHDK, CDR2 SYGVNS.

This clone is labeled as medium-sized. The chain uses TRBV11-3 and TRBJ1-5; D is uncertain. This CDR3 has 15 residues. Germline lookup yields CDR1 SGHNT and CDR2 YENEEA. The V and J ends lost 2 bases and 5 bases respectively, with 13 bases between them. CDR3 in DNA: TGTGCCAGCAGCTTAACCGCTTCAGGAGATCAGCCCCAGCATTTT. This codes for CASSLTASGDQPQHF. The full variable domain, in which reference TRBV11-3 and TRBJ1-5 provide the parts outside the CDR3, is EAGVVQSPRYKIIEKKQPVAFWCNPISGHNTLYWYLQNLGQGPELLIRYENEEAVDDSQLPKDRFSAERLKGVDSTLKIQPAELGDSAVYLCASSLTASGDQPQHFGDGTRLSIL.

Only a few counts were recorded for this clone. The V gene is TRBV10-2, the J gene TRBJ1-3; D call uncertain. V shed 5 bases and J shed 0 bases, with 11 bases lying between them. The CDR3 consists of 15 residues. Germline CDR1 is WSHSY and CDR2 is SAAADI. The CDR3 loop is CASSPGAPSGNTIYF. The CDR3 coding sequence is TGCGCCAGCAGTCCAGGCGCGCCCTCTGGAAACACCATATATTTT.

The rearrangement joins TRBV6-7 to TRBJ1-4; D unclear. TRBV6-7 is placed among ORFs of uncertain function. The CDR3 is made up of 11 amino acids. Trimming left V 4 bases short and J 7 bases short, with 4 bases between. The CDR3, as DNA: TGTGCCAGCAGTTCTGGTGAAAAACTGTTTTTT. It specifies CASSSGEKLFF.

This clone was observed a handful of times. In DNA, the CDR3 is TGTGCCAGCAGCCCCTCAGGGACAGGCGTAACTAATGAAAAACTGTTTTTT. It codes for CASSPSGTGVTNEKLFF. The gene calls are TRBV11-3 and TRBJ1-4; 8 bases are shared with TRBD1. Germline CDR1 reads SGHNT; CDR2 reads YENEEA. J was trimmed by 1 base and V by 5 bases; bases with no gene match: 9. The CDR3 runs to 17 residues. Together with reference TRBV11-3 and TRBJ1-4, the CDR3 gives the full variable domain: EAGVVQSPRYKIIEKKQPVAFWCNPISGHNTLYWYLQNLGQGPELLIRYENEEAVDDSQLPKDRFSAERLKGVDSTLKIQPAELGDSAVYLCASSPSGTGVTNEKLFFGSGTQLSVL.

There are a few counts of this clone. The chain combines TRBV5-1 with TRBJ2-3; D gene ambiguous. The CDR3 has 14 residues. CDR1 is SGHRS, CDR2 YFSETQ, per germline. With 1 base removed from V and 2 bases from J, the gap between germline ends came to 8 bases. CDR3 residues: CASSLNSYTDTQYF. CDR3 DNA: TGCGCCAGCAGCTTGAACAGCTACACAGATACGCAGTATTTT.

CDR3 DNA: TGCGCCAGCAGCTTGCCGGGACAGCAAATAGTGAACACTGAAGCTTTCTTT. This encodes CASSLPGQQIVNTEAFF. The chain links TRBV5-1 to TRBJ1-1; 7 nucleotides line up with TRBD1. The CDR3 totals 17 residues. Trimming cost V 1 base and J 0 bases; bases outside gene matches: 9. Germline CDR1 is SGHRS and CDR2 is YFSETQ. The full variable domain, its missing parts supplied by reference TRBV5-1 and TRBJ1-1, is KAGVTQTPRYLIKTRGQQVTLSCSPISGHRSVSWYQQTPGQGLQFLFEYFSETQRNKGNFPGRFSGRQFSNSRSEMNVSTLELGDSALYLCASSLPGQQIVNTEAFFGQGTRLTVV.

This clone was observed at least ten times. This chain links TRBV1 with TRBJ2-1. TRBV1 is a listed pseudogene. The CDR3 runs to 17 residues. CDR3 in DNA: TGCGCCAGCAGCCAAGCGGAGGGGGTGTGGGCCTACAATGAGCAGTTCTTC. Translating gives CASSQAEGVWAYNEQFF.

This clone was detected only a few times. CDR3 residues: CASSQGNAGGDEQYF. The CDR3 coding sequence is TGCGCCAGCAGCCAAGGAAACGCGGGTGGGGACGAGCAGTACTTC. The genes are TRBV4-1 and TRBJ2-7; a weak D match, TRBD2 (5 bases). Trimming stripped 1 base from V and 5 bases from J, with 15 bases between. The CDR3 has 15 residues. Looked up from germline, CDR1 is MGHRA and CDR2 is YSYEKL.

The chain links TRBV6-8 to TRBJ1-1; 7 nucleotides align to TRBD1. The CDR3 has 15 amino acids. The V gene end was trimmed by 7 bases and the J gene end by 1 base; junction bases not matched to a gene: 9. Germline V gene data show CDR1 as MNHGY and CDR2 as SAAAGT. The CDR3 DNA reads TGTGCCAGCACTGAAACTACAGGGGAGAACACTGAAGCTTTCTTT. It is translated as CASTETTGENTEAFF.

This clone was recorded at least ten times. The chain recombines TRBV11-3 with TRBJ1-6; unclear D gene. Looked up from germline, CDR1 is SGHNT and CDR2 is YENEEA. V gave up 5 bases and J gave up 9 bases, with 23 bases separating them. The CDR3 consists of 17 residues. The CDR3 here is CASSPRLPGDLSSPLHF. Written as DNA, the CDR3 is TGTGCCAGCAGCCCCAGGCTCCCGGGAGACCTGAGTTCACCCCTCCACTTT.

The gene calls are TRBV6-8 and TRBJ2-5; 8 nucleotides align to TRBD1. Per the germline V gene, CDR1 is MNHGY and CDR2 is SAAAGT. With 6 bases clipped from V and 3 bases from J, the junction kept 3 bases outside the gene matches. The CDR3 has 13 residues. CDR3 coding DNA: TGTGCCAGCAGATGGACAGGGAAAGAGACCCAGTACTTC. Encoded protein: CASRWTGKETQYF.

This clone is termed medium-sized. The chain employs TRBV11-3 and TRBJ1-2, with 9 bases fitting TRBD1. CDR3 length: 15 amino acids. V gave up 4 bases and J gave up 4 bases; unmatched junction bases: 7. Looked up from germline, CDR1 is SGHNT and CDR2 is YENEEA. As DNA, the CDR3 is TGTGCCAGCAGCTCCACCGGGACAGGGTCCTATGGCTACACCTTC. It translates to CASSSTGTGSYGYTF. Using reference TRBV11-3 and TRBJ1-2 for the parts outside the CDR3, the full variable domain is EAGVVQSPRYKIIEKKQPVAFWCNPISGHNTLYWYLQNLGQGPELLIRYENEEAVDDSQLPKDRFSAERLKGVDSTLKIQPAELGDSAVYLCASSSTGTGSYGYTFGSGTRLTVV.

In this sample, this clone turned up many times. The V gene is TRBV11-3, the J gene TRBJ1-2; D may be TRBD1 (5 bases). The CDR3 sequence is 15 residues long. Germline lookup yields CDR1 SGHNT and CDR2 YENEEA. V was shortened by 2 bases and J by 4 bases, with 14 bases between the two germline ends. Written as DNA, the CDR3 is TGTGCCAGCAGCTTAACACGGGGCCGGAGCTATGGCTACACCTTC. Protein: CASSLTRGRSYGYTF.

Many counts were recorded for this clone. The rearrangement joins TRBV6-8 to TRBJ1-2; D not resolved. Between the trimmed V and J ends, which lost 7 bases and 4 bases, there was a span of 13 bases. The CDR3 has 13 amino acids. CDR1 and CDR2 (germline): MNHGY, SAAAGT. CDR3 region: CASTPDGSYGYTF. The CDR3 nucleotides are TGTGCCAGCACCCCGGACGGGTCCTATGGCTACACCTTC.

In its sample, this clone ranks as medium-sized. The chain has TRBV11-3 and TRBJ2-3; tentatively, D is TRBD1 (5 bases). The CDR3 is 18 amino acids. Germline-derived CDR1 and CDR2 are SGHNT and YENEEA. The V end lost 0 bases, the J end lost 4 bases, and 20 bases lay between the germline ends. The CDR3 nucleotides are TGTGCCAGCAGCTTAGATCGGGTAGGCAGGGTAGGTGCAGATACGCAGTATTTT. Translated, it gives CASSLDRVGRVGADTQYF.

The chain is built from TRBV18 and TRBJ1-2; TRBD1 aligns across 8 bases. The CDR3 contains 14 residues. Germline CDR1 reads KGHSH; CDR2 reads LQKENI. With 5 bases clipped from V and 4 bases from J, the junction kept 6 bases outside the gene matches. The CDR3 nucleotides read TGTGCCAGCTCAACCCGGACAGGGAGCTATGGCTACACCTTC. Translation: CASSTRTGSYGYTF.

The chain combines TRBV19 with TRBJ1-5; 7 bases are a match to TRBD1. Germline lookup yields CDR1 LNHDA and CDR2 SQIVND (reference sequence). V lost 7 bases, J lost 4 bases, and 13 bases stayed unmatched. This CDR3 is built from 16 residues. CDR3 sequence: CASTMLPGQKNQPQHF. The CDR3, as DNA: TGTGCCAGTACCATGCTGCCGGGACAGAAAAATCAGCCCCAGCATTTT.

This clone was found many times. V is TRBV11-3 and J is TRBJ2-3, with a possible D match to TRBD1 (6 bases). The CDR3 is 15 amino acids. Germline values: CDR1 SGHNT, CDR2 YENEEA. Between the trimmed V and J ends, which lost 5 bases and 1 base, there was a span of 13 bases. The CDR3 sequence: CASSLRQVGTDTQYF. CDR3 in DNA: TGTGCCAGCAGCCTGCGACAGGTCGGCACAGATACGCAGTATTTT.

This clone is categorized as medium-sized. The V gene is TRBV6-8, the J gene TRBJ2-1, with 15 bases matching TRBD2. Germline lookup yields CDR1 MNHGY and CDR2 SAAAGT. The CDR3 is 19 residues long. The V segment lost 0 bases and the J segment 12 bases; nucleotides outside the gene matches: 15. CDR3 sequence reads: CASSYSWTSGGAMRVGQFF. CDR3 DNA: TGTGCCAGCAGTTACTCCTGGACTAGCGGGGGGGCCATGAGAGTGGGGCAGTTCTTC.

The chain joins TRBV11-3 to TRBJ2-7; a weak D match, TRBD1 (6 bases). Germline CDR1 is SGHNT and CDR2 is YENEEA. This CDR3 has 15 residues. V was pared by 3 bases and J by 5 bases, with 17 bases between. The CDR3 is CASSLVLGAFDEQYF. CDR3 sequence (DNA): TGTGCCAGCAGCTTGGTTTTGGGGGCTTTCGACGAGCAGTACTTC.